This TCR beta chain was recovered during a study of blood T cell repertoires in COVID-19. The wider study: COVID-19 samples from acute and convalescent phases originated in the United States, Italy and Spain. Sources were T cells, B-cell-depleted T cells, or PBMCs; the material itself was cDNA or gDNA.

As handled by the study authors: Amplifying reference gene primers gave estimates of nucleated cell counts. Assay used: immunoSEQ multiplex PCR; TCRdb lists only in-frame clones, some missing. The V and J calls and the clone size are those of that table, but D and trimming were determined from the DNA. The sample carries about 280,000 clones, roughly 89% recorded once. The sequence derives from a man between 40 and 49 years old with acute or convalescent COVID-19. Sequenced input: peripheral blood.

CDR3 protein: CAITGDMEQAGYTF. CDR3 coding DNA: TGTGCCATCACAGGGGATATGGAACAAGCTGGCTACACCTTC. The chain employs TRBV10-3 and TRBJ1-2; D possibly corresponds to TRBD1 (6 bases). Germline V gives CDR1 ENHRY, CDR2 SYGVKD. The CDR3 length is 14 residues. Trimming removed 7 bases from V and 7 bases from J, with 19 bases in between.